This T cell receptor (beta chain) originates from a study of blood T cell repertoires in COVID-19. Study background: In each case, the material was cDNA or gDNA derived from T cells, B-cell-depleted T cells, or PBMCs.

Methods used by the authors: Nucleated cell counts were estimated from reference gene primer amplification. TCRdb keeps only in-frame clones here, not all; method: immunoSEQ multiplex PCR. From that table come the V and J calls and clone size; the DNA was used to work out D and trimming. The data hold approximately 180,000 clones, with 65% to 80% observed a single time. Enrollees, about 18 to 95 years old, lived in roughly 24 US areas. Participants' reported clinical history set cohort assignment. Germline V CDR1 and CDR2: MGHRA, YSYEKL. This CDR3 spans 13 amino acids. Trimming removed 1 base at V and 5 bases at J, with 5 bases between.

The sequencing sample was made of PBMCs or T cells enriched from blood (not recorded which). The receptor was derived from a woman aged 50 to 60 with acute COVID-19. This chain joins TRBV4-1 and TRBJ2-2, with D possibly matching TRBD2 (5 bases). The CDR3 DNA follows: TGCGCCAGCAGCCAAGGAGGGACCGGGGAGCTGTTTTTT. This translates into CASSQGGTGELFF.